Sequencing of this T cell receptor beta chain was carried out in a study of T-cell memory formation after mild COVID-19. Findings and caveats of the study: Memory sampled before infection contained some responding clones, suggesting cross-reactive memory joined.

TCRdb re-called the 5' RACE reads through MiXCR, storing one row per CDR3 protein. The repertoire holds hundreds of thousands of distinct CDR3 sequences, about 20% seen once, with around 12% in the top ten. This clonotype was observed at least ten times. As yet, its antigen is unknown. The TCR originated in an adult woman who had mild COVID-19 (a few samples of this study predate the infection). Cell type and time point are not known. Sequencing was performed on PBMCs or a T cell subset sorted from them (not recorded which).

The CDR3 bases are TGTGCCACCAGCAGAGATCTTATTACTAGCGGCCGCAATGAGCAGTTCTTC. Translating it yields CATSRDLITSGRNEQFF. The J gene is TRBJ2-1, the V gene TRBV15, with 8 bases fitting TRBD2. The CDR3 totals 17 residues. CDR1 and CDR2 from the germline V gene are LNHNV and YYDKDF (reference sequence). Unmatched junction bases numbered 10, after V lost 0 bases and J lost 6 bases.